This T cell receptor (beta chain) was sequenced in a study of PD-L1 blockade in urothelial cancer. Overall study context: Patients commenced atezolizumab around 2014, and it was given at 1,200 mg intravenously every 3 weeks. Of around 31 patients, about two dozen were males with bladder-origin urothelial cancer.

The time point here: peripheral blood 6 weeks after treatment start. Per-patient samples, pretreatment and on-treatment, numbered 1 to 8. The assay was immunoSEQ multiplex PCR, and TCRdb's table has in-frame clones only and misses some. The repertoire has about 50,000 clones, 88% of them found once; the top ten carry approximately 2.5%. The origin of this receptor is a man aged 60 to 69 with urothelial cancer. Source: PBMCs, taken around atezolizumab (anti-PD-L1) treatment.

CDR3 sequence (DNA): TGTGCCATCAGTGACTGGAACACCGGGGAGCTGTTTTTT. Residues: CAISDWNTGELFF. The genes are TRBV10-3 and TRBJ2-2, with no clear D. Trimming stripped 3 bases from V and 1 base from J, with 3 bases between. Per germline, CDR1 ENHRY and CDR2 SYGVKD. CDR3 length equals 13 residues.